Each of the 8 T cell receptor beta chains below was sequenced from the same sample in a study of cytomegalovirus exposure and HLA in healthy donors. Primers for the PCR totalled 60 Vbeta and 13 Jbeta. Only in-frame clones appear in the TCRdb table, and some are missing; sequencing was by immunoSEQ multiplex PCR. The sample gives roughly 180,000 clones, 70% to 85% of which show up once; 1.4% is in the top ten. The sequenced sample was PBMCs. These receptor sequences come from a man aged 18 to 29 in good health and CMV-seronegative.

The chain couples TRBV15 to TRBJ1-2; D is possibly TRBD1 (6 bases). The CDR3 extends over 15 amino acids. Looked up from germline, CDR1 is LNHNV and CDR2 is YYDKDF (reference sequence). Trimming removed 0 bases at V and 8 bases at J, with 16 bases between. CDR3: CATSRDRQGIGGYTF. Written as DNA, the CDR3 is TGTGCCACCAGCAGAGATAGGCAGGGGATTGGCGGCTACACCTTC.

The chain recombines TRBV27 with TRBJ2-5, with 12 bases identical to TRBD2. The CDR3 length is 19 residues. The V and J ends lost 0 bases and 4 bases, in that order; junction bases with no gene match: 12. Germline CDR1 and CDR2: MNHEY and SMNVEV (reference sequence). DNA of the CDR3: TGTGCCAGCAGTTTATCTCCCCCGACTAGCGGGAGTCTAAGAGAGACCCAGTACTTC. It specifies CASSLSPPTSGSLRETQYF.

Remarks on this clone: A read error may account for a junction end that differs from germline. This sequence joins TRBV19 and TRBJ2-1; a possible D gene is TRBD2 (7 bases). Per germline, CDR1 LNHDA and CDR2 SQIVND (reference sequence). The CDR3 consists of 10 residues. For the CDR3, the DNA is TGTGCCAGTAGAGGGGGGGGGCTCATCTTC. Its protein product is CASRGGGLIF.

The rearrangement joins TRBV6-1 to TRBJ2-3; D is possibly TRBD2 (6 bases). With 5 bases removed from V and 2 bases from J, the gap between germline ends came to 14 bases. The CDR3 spans 15 residues. Per the germline V gene, CDR1 is MNHNS and CDR2 is SASEGT. The CDR3 reads CASSTSPRYTDTQYF. The CDR3 DNA reads TGTGCCAGCAGTACTAGCCCTCGATACACAGATACGCAGTATTTT.

V usage is TRBV5-6 and J usage is TRBJ2-5; TRBD1 aligns across 12 bases. The CDR3 is 15 amino acids. J gave up 5 bases and V 2 bases, and 4 bases lay outside the gene matches. From germline, CDR1 is SGHDT and CDR2 YYEEEE. CDR3 in amino acids: CASSLGTGGWETQYF. The DNA for the CDR3 is TGTGCCAGCAGCTTAGGGACAGGGGGCTGGGAGACCCAGTACTTC.

The chain employs TRBV4-3 and TRBJ2-7; a weak D match, TRBD2 (5 bases). CDR3 size: 14 residues. Trimming shortened V by 0 bases and J by 3 bases, and 9 bases separated the two germline ends. Looked up from germline, CDR1 is LGHNA and CDR2 is YSLEER. In DNA form, the CDR3 reads TGCGCCAGCAGCCAAGAGAGGGCGGGCTACGAGCAGTACTTC. It translates to CASSQERAGYEQYF.

V and J are TRBV4-1 and TRBJ1-5, with D unclear. Germline lookup yields CDR1 MGHRA and CDR2 YSYEKL. V was pared by 0 bases and J by 4 bases, with 4 bases between. The CDR3 contains 13 residues. Here the CDR3 reads CASSQDLNQPQHF. The CDR3 DNA reads as TGCGCCAGCAGCCAAGACCTAAATCAGCCCCAGCATTTT.

CDR3 nucleotides: TGTGCCAGCCGACTAGGCGCCACCTACGAGCAGTACTTC. This encodes CASRLGATYEQYF. The chain combines TRBV7-9 with TRBJ2-7; weak D call: TRBD2 (6 bases). V was shortened by 8 bases and J by 2 bases, with 13 bases between the two germline ends. The CDR3 contains 13 residues. CDR1 and CDR2 from the germline V gene are SEHNR and FQNEAQ (reference sequence).